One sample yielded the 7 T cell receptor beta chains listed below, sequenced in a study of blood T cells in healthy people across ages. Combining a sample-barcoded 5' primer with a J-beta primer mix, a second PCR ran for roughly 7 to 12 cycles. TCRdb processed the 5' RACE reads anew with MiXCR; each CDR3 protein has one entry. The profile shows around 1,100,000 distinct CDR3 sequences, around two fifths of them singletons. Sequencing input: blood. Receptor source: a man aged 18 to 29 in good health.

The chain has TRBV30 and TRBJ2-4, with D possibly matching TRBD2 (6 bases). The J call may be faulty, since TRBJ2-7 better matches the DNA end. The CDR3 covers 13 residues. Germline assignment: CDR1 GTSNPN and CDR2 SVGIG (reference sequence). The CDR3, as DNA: TGTGCCTGGGCGGGGCCAGCGGCCCACGAGCAGTACTTC. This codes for CAWAGPAAHEQYF.

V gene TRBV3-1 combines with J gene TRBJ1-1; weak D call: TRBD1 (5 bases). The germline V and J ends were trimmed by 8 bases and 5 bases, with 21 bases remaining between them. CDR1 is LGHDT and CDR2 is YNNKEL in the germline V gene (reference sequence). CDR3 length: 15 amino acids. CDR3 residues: CASRRPDRGYTEAFF. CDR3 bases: TGTGCCAGCCGCCGGCCAGACCGGGGGTATACTGAAGCTTTCTTT.

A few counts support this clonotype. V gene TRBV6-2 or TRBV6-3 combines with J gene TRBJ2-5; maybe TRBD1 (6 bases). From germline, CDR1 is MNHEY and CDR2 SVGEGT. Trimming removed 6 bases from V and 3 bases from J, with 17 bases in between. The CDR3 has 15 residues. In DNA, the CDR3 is TGTGCCAGCAGCAACCAAGACAAGGGGGAAGAGACCCAGTACTTC. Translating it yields CASSNQDKGEETQYF.

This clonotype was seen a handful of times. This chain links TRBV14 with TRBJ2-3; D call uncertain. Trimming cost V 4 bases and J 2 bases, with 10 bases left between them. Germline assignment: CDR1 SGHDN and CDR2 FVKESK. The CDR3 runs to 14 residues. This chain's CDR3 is CASSPDTYTDTQYF. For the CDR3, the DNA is TGTGCCAGCAGCCCCGACACTTACACAGATACGCAGTATTTT.

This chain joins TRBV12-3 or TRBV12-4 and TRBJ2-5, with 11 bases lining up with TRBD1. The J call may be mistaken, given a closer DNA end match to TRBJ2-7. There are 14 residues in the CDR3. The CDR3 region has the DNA TGTGCCAGCAGTTCCGGACAGGGGGCCTCCGAGCAGTACTTC. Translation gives CASSSGQGASEQYF.

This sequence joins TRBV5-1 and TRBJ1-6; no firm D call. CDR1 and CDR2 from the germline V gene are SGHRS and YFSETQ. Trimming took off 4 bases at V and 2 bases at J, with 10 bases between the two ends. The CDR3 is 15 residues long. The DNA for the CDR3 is TGCGCCAGCAGCGGAACGACCCCCTATAATTCACCCCTCCACTTT. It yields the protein CASSGTTPYNSPLHF. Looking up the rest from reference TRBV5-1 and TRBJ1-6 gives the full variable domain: KAGVTQTPRYLIKTRGQQVTLSCSPISGHRSVSWYQQTPGQGLQFLFEYFSETQRNKGNFPGRFSGRQFSNSRSEMNVSTLELGDSALYLCASSGTTPYNSPLHFGNGTRLTVT.

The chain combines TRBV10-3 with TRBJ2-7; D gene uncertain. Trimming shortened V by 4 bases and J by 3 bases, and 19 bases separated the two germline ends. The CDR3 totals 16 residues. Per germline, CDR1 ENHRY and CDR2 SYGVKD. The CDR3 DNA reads TGTGCCATCAGTGGTTTTGGATTGAAGAGTAACTACGAGCAGTACTTC. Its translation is CAISGFGLKSNYEQYF.